The 27 T cell receptor beta chains listed next were all sequenced from one sample in a study of blood T cell repertoires in COVID-19. Some clones are missing from TCRdb's copy, which holds only in-frame ones; the method was immunoSEQ multiplex PCR. The profile shows some 45,000 clones, approximately 88% of them singletons. The sample comprised peripheral blood. Receptors were obtained from a man in his sixties with active COVID-19.

This clone is labeled as medium-sized. The chain is built from TRBV28 and TRBJ2-1, with 9 bases aligning to TRBD2. V was clipped by 5 bases and J by 12 bases; unmatched bases: 17. This CDR3 is built from 16 residues. Germline-derived CDR1 and CDR2 are MDHEN and SYDVKM. The CDR3 DNA is TGTGCCAGCAGTCTTATGATCGGGCTAGCGGGGATAGTGCAGTTCTTC. The encoded protein is CASSLMIGLAGIVQFF. Filled out from reference TRBV28 and TRBJ2-1, the complete variable domain reads DVKVTQSSRYLVKRTGEKVFLECVQDMDHENMFWYRQDPGLGLRLIYFSYDVKMKEKGDIPEGYSVSREKKERFSLILESASTNQTSMYLCASSLMIGLAGIVQFFGPGTRLTVL.

DNA of the CDR3: TGTGCCAGCAGCCCGGGACTAGCGGGGTACGAGCAGTACTTC. Translated, it gives CASSPGLAGYEQYF. The rearrangement joins TRBV3-1 (or the pseudogene TRBV3-2) to TRBJ2-7; 13 positions match TRBD2. This CDR3 is built from 14 residues. The germline gives CDR1 LGHDT, CDR2 YNNKEL (reference sequence). The ends lost 4 bases at V and 4 bases at J; junction bases unmatched: 1.

V gene TRBV5-6 combines with J gene TRBJ2-5, with 9 bases matching TRBD1. Per the germline V gene, CDR1 is SGHDT and CDR2 is YYEEEE. The CDR3 covers 15 residues. Trimming at V came to 4 bases and at J to 4 bases, leaving 8 bases not matched to a gene. This chain's CDR3 is CASSAPGQGRETQYF. CDR3 bases: TGTGCCAGCAGCGCCCCGGGACAGGGTAGAGAGACCCAGTACTTC. Variable domain in full (rest from reference TRBV5-6 and TRBJ2-5): DAGVTQSPTHLIKTRGQQVTLRCSPKSGHDTVSWYQQALGQGPQFIFQYYEEEERQRGNFPDRFSGHQFPNYSSELNVNALLLGDSALYLCASSAPGQGRETQYFGPGTRLLVL.

This clone appeared once. The CDR3 nucleotides are TGTGCCAGCAGCTCGGGGGGGACGCCCAACTATGGCTACACCTTC. It specifies CASSSGGTPNYGYTF. The chain couples TRBV7-3 to TRBJ1-2; weak D call: TRBD1 (5 bases). V lost 4 bases, J lost 2 bases, and 14 bases lay in between. This CDR3 has 15 residues. Germline loops: CDR1 SGHTA, CDR2 FQGTGA.

V is TRBV19 and J is TRBJ1-5; TRBD1 agrees at 8 bases. The V segment lost 3 bases and the J segment 4 bases; nucleotides outside the gene matches: 14. The CDR3 loop spans 18 amino acids. Germline lookup yields CDR1 LNHDA and CDR2 SQIVND (reference sequence). The CDR3 DNA follows: TGTGCCAGTAGTATCAGAGGATCAGGGGGCTATGGGAATCAGCCCCAGCATTTT. It translates to CASSIRGSGGYGNQPQHF.

The chain links TRBV6-5 to TRBJ2-1; possibly TRBD1 for D (6 bases). Germline assignment: CDR1 MNHEY and CDR2 SVGAGI. The CDR3 has 16 residues. The V end was cut by 4 bases, the J end by 0 bases, with 13 bases between. The CDR3 DNA is TGTGCCAGCAGTTTACGTAGGGACAACTCCTACAATGAGCAGTTCTTC. It is translated as CASSLRRDNSYNEQFF.

V and J are TRBV28 and TRBJ1-2; 7 bases map to TRBD1. V lost 6 bases, J lost 6 bases, and 4 bases stayed unmatched. CDR1 and CDR2 (germline): MDHEN, SYDVKM. This CDR3 is built from 12 residues. Written as DNA, the CDR3 is TGTGCCAGCAGCACAGGGGTTGATGGCTACACCTTC. Translated, it gives CASSTGVDGYTF.

The chain recombines TRBV18 with TRBJ1-2; 7 bases agree with TRBD1. This CDR3 spans 13 amino acids. Trimming took 2 bases from V and 6 from J; bases not matched to a gene: 3. Germline CDR1 is KGHSH and CDR2 is LQKENI. The CDR3 here is CASSPKQGHGYTF. The CDR3 bases are TGTGCCAGCTCACCAAAACAGGGGCATGGCTACACCTTC.

This chain uses TRBV2 with TRBJ1-1, with 10 bases matching TRBD1. The ends lost 4 bases at V and 1 base at J; junction bases unmatched: 3. Germline assignment: CDR1 SNHLY and CDR2 FYNNEI. This CDR3 spans 15 amino acids. CDR3 sequence: CASSGQGAGNTEAFF. The CDR3 DNA follows: TGTGCCAGCAGTGGACAGGGGGCGGGGAACACTGAAGCTTTCTTT.

DNA for the CDR3: TGTGCCAGCAGCCCGTCCTACGAGCAGTACTTC. Residues: CASSPSYEQYF. The V and J genes are TRBV11-2 and TRBJ2-7; unclear D gene. V lost 5 bases to trimming and J lost 1 base, with 3 bases between them. Looked up from germline, CDR1 is SGHAT and CDR2 is FQNNGV. The CDR3 consists of 11 residues.

Only one count was recorded for this clone. The CDR3, as DNA: TGTGCCAGTAGTATCGGCGGGAGGGCCTACAATGAGCAGTTCTTC. It is translated as CASSIGGRAYNEQFF. J is TRBJ2-1 and V is TRBV19, with 9 bases fitting TRBD2. V dropped 3 bases and J dropped 2; count of bases not matched to a gene: 2. Germline V gene sequence: CDR1 LNHDA, CDR2 SQIVND (reference sequence). CDR3 length: 15 residues.

V gene TRBV9 combines with J gene TRBJ2-2; D may be TRBD1 (6 bases). CDR1 is SGDLS, CDR2 YYNGEE, per germline. The CDR3 consists of 17 residues. The V gene lost 2 bases and the J gene lost 2 bases, with 16 bases spanning the gap. CDR3 DNA sequence: TGTGCCAGCAGCGTGCCGACCGGGACACCAAACACCGGGGAGCTGTTTTTT. As protein: CASSVPTGTPNTGELFF.

The genes are TRBV29-1 and TRBJ1-1; the D is unclear. The ends were cut back, 0 bases at V and 5 bases at J, with 7 bases in the middle. The CDR3 runs to 12 residues. Germline assignment: CDR1 SQVTM and CDR2 ANQGSEA. The CDR3 sequence: CSVEDAETEAFF. The CDR3 coding sequence is TGCAGCGTTGAAGATGCGGAGACTGAAGCTTTCTTT.

This clone was seen only once. This chain connects TRBV5-6 to TRBJ1-3; TRBD1 matches 7 bases. This CDR3 region has 15 residues. The junction had 10 bases not matched to a gene; V was cut back by 5 bases and J by 5 bases. Germline V gives CDR1 SGHDT, CDR2 YYEEEE. The CDR3 sequence: CASSSSNRGRNTIYF. The CDR3 nucleotides read TGTGCCAGCAGTTCATCGAACAGGGGTAGAAACACCATATATTTT.

The chain carries TRBV21-1 and TRBJ1-2; TRBD1 is the table's D call, not checked against the DNA. TRBV21-1 is a pseudogene locus. This CDR3 is built from 17 residues. CDR3 nucleotides: TGTGCCAGCAGCAAAGAAGTCAGGGGGCCGGGGTTTAGAGGCTACACCTTC. Its translation is CASSKEVRGPGFRGYTF.

This chain joins TRBV3-1 (or the pseudogene TRBV3-2) and TRBJ1-5, with 9 bases identical to TRBD1. J lost 3 bases, V lost 3 bases, and 6 bases had no gene match. Looked up from germline, CDR1 is LGHDT and CDR2 is YNNKEL (reference sequence). CDR3 length equals 16 residues. The CDR3 coding sequence is TGTGCCAGCAGCCAGGCCGGGACAGGGAACAATCAGCCCCAGCATTTT. It translates to CASSQAGTGNNQPQHF.

The chain recombines TRBV6-5 with TRBJ2-7; 8 bases match TRBD1. CDR1 MNHEY and CDR2 SVGAGI come from the germline V gene. V lost 5 bases, J lost 2 bases, and 5 bases stayed unmatched. This CDR3 spans 14 amino acids. CDR3 in DNA: TGTGCCAGCAGTACCGGGACAGGCCCCTACGAGCAGTACTTC. This translates into CASSTGTGPYEQYF.

The chain carries TRBV5-6 and TRBJ2-7; TRBD2 might be the D (6 bases). This CDR3 contains 13 residues. Germline V gene lookup returns CDR1 SGHDT and CDR2 YYEEEE. The V and J ends lost 1 base and 3 bases respectively, with 8 bases between them. The DNA for the CDR3 is TGTGCCAGCAGCTTGACGGGGGTCTACGAGCAGTACTTC. This gives the protein CASSLTGVYEQYF.

The chain employs TRBV4-1 and TRBJ1-2; possible D gene TRBD1, 6 bases. Per the germline V gene, CDR1 is MGHRA and CDR2 is YSYEKL. Trimming shortened V by 1 base and J by 1 base, and 16 bases separated the two germline ends. The CDR3 is 17 residues long. CDR3 protein: CASSQVLAVGGNYGYTF. The CDR3, as DNA: TGCGCCAGCAGCCAAGTTCTGGCAGTAGGGGGTAACTATGGCTACACCTTC.

V gene TRBV6-2 or TRBV6-3 combines with J gene TRBJ1-1; D not resolved. The germline V and J ends were trimmed by 5 bases and 4 bases, with 11 bases remaining between them. Per germline, CDR1 MNHEY and CDR2 SVGEGT. This CDR3 spans 13 amino acids. The DNA of the CDR3 is TGTGCCAGCAGTCGCCGAGCGGGCACTGAAGCTTTCTTT. Its protein product is CASSRRAGTEAFF.

This clone was counted only a few times. This CDR3 reads CASSYRGNQPQHF. The CDR3 region has the DNA TGTGCCAGCAGTTACCGGGGAAATCAGCCCCAGCATTTT. The chain uses TRBV6-6 and TRBJ1-5; D gene uncertain. Germline CDR1 and CDR2: MNHNY and SVGAGI (reference sequence). The CDR3 has 13 residues. Trimming shortened V by 2 bases and J by 4 bases, and 6 bases separated the two germline ends.

This clone was seen only once. This chain connects TRBV15 to TRBJ2-1; no firm D call. Per germline, CDR1 LNHNV and CDR2 YYDKDF (reference sequence). Trimming took off 0 bases at V and 5 bases at J, with 20 bases between the two ends. This CDR3 is 18 amino acids long. The CDR3 sequence: CATSRDIGLQNTDNEQFF. The CDR3 nucleotides read TGTGCCACCAGCAGAGATATCGGCCTCCAAAATACAGACAATGAGCAGTTCTTC.

This clone was picked up one time. The sample contains more than one DNA sequence encoding this CDR3. This chain joins TRBV11-2 and TRBJ1-1, with a tentative D call TRBD1 (5 bases). The CDR3 covers 13 residues. The V and J ends lost 0 bases and 3 bases respectively, with 5 bases between them. Germline CDR1 and CDR2: SGHAT and FQNNGV. The CDR3 nucleotides read TGTGCCAGCAGCTTAGACAGGGACACTGAAGCTTTCTTT. Translating gives CASSLDRDTEAFF.

This clone has a single count. The rearrangement uses TRBV12-3 or TRBV12-4 and TRBJ1-1; 8 positions match TRBD1. Trimming at V came to 3 bases and at J to 4 bases, leaving 1 base not matched to a gene. This CDR3 is 13 amino acids long. The CDR3 reads CASSFGTGTEAFF. The CDR3 DNA follows: TGTGCCAGCAGTTTCGGGACAGGCACTGAAGCTTTCTTT.

The genes are TRBV3-1 (or the pseudogene TRBV3-2) and TRBJ1-1, with a tentative D call TRBD1 (5 bases). The CDR3 length is 13 residues. V lost 2 bases and J 1 base, leaving 5 bases between the germline ends. The germline gives CDR1 LGHDT, CDR2 YNNKEL (reference sequence). DNA of the CDR3: TGTGCCAGCAGCCAAACAGGGAACACTGAAGCTTTCTTT. The encoded protein is CASSQTGNTEAFF.

CDR3 loop: CASSQRTGETQYF. The CDR3, as DNA: TGTGCCAGCAGCCAAAGGACAGGCGAGACCCAGTACTTC. This chain joins TRBV16 and TRBJ2-5; TRBD1 matches 7 bases. The V and J ends lost 2 bases and 5 bases, in that order; junction bases with no gene match: 2. Germline CDR1 reads KGHSY; CDR2 reads FQNENV. CDR3 length: 13 amino acids.

The J gene is TRBJ1-2, the V gene TRBV29-1; D is perhaps TRBD1 (6 bases). In germline, CDR1 is SQVTM, CDR2 ANQGSEA. The CDR3 spans 12 residues. Trimming shortened V by 6 bases and J by 6 bases, and 14 bases separated the two germline ends. The chain's CDR3 is CSVGDMANGYTF. The CDR3 nucleotides are TGCAGCGTGGGGGACATGGCTAATGGCTACACCTTC.